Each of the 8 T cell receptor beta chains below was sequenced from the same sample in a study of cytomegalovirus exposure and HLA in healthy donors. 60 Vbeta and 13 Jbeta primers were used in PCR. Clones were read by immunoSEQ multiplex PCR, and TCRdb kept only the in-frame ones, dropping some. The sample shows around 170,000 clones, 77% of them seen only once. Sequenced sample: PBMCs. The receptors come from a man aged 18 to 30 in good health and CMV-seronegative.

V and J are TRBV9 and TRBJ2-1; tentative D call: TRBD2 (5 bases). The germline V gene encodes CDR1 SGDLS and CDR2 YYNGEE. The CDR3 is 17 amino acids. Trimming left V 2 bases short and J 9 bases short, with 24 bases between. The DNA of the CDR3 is TGTGCCAGCAGCGTCAGTGGGAAGGGAATGGGAGTTGGTGAGCAGTTCTTC. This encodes CASSVSGKGMGVGEQFF.

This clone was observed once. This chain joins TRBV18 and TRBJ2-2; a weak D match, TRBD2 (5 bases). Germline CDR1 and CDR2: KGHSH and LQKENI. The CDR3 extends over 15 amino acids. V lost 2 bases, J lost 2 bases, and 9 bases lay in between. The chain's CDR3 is CASSPRAVNTGELFF. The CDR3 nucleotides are TGTGCCAGCTCACCAAGAGCGGTTAACACCGGGGAGCTGTTTTTT.

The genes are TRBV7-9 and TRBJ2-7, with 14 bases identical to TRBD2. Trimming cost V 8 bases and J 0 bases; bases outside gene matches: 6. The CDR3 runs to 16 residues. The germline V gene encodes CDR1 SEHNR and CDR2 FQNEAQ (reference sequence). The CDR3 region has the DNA TGTGCCAGCTCCCCCGGACTAGCGGGGGGCTCCTACGAGCAGTACTTC. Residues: CASSPGLAGGSYEQYF.

The CDR3 nucleotides are TGTGCCAGCAGTTACCCACACACAGGGGCCATCCCCGCTTATGTTAATTCACCCCTCCACTTT. This codes for CASSYPHTGAIPAYVNSPLHF. The chain uses TRBV6-7 and TRBJ1-6; 7 bases fit TRBD1. TRBV6-7 is annotated as an ORF whose role is uncertain. CDR3 length equals 21 residues. The ends lost 2 bases at V and 6 bases at J; junction bases unmatched: 22.

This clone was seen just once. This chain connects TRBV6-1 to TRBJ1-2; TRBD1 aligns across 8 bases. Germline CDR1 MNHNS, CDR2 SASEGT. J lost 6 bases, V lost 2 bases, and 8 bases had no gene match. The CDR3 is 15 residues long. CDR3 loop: CASSERPTGVDGYTF. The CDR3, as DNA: TGTGCCAGCAGTGAAAGGCCGACAGGGGTTGATGGCTACACCTTC.

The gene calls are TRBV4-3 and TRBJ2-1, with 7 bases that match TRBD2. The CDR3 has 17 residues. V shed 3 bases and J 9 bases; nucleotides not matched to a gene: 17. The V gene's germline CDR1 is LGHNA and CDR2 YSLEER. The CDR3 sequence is CASSHNLLAGETSEQFF. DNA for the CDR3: TGCGCCAGCAGCCATAACCTATTGGCGGGAGAAACTAGTGAGCAGTTCTTC.

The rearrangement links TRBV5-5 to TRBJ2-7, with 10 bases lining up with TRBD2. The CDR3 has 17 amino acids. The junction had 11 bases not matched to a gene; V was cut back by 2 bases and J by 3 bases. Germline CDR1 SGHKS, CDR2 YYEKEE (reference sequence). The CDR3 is CASSFAPTSGVNYEQYF. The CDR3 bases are TGTGCCAGCAGCTTTGCCCCTACTAGCGGGGTTAACTACGAGCAGTACTTC.

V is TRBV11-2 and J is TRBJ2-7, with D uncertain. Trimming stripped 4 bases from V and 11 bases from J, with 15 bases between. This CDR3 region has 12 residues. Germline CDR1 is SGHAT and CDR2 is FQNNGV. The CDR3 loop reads CASSSNVGREYF. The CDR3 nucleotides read TGTGCCAGCAGCTCCAACGTGGGTCGGGAGTACTTC. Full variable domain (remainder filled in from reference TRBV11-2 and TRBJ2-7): EAGVAQSPRYKIIEKRQSVAFWCNPISGHATLYWYQQILGQGPKLLIQFQNNGVVDDSQLPKDRFSAERLKGVDSTLKIQPAKLEDSAVYLCASSSNVGREYFGPGTRLTVT.